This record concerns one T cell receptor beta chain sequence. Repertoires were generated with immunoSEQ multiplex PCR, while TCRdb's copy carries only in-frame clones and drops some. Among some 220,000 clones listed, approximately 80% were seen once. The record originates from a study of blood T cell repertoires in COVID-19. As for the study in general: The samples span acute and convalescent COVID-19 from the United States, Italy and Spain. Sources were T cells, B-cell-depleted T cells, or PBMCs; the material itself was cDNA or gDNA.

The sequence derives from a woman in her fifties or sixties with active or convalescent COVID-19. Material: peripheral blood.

The CDR3: CASSGTGDTQYF. CDR3 in DNA: TGTGCCAGCAGCGGCACCGGGGATACGCAGTATTTT. The gene calls are TRBV9 and TRBJ2-3; the D is unclear. Per germline, CDR1 SGDLS and CDR2 YYNGEE. The CDR3 length is 12 residues. V was clipped by 3 bases and J by 6 bases, with 8 bases between them.